Sequencing of this T cell receptor beta chain was carried out in a study of shared clonotypes between healthy human individuals (dated by TCRdb to the early 2020s). As for the study more broadly: The cohort comprised a couple of women and a few men aged 18 to 49 years. For each donor, CD4 naive and CD4 memory were each run on three plates, CD8 naive on two plates, and CD8 memory on one plate. The study deeply sequenced blood TCR repertoires of several healthy adults to estimate repertoire size and the extent of clonotype sharing between individuals. To increase sequencing depth and limit assay-specific biases, different laboratories used diverse techniques to prepare libraries and sequence TCR repertoires. Between about 0.85 and 10 billion PBMCs per donor were obtained by leukapheresis. The research as a whole found: Based on pairwise subsampling, the degree of clonotype sharing among donors was expected to be affected by sequencing depth. The small number of donors limited the genetic and exposure-history diversity represented. Sampling was restricted to blood, and TCR repertoires in tissue are likely to differ from TCR repertoires in blood. Incomplete sequencing was indicated by rarefaction of sorted-subset datasets, despite the large sequencing depth. Naive subsets generally had larger estimated clonotype richness than memory subsets did. About 5% of naive CD4, 3.5% of naive CD8, about 2.4% of memory CD4, and more than 0.35% of memory CD8 clonotypes were shared across several donors. Compared with non-shared clonotypes, clonotypes shared by all four sorted-subset donors had higher generation probabilities.

Via the germline V gene, CDR1 is MGHRA and CDR2 YSYEKL. V sheds 3 bases and J sheds 4 bases, leaving 15 bases between their ends. The CDR3 covers 15 residues, taking in both the cysteine and the phenylalanine. This entry keeps only the CDR3 DNA: 45 bases, framed from base 1. CD8 naive samples consisted of CD45RO-negative cells that were positively selected for CCR7, yielding a CD45RA+CCR7+ population without TemRA cells. The donors were healthy, HIV-negative adults with no recently reported acute infections or vaccinations. Every donor was a Caucasian adult residing in Nashville, Tennessee, USA. Blood was obtained by leukapheresis, after which PBMCs were separated by Ficoll-Histopaque density gradient centrifugation and cryopreserved in liquid nitrogen vapor phase. Analytical flow cytometry was used to check the purity and quantity of each magnetically sorted T cell population. Genomic DNA was isolated from each sorted fraction and quantified by UV absorbance on a Nanodrop 2000c.

Turning to this clone: Which antigen it targets is not known. Base quality data are lacking; no much larger clone is found one base away.

TCR CDR3 regions were amplified from genomic DNA by multiplex PCR using the deep immunoSEQ assay. Genomic DNA extracted from each cell subset was distributed evenly over all wells of several immunoSEQ 96-well plates, and each plate served as one replicate. For sorted subsets, roughly 200 ng of genomic DNA, equivalent to 30,000 or so T cell genomes, went into each replicate PCR. Purified libraries were quantified with a Qubit 3.0 fluorometer, sized on a Bioanalyzer 2100, and re-quantified with the KAPA Library Quantification kit. Each immunoSEQ 96-well plate was sequenced on its own single-read 150-cycle Illumina NextSeq 550 flow cell. The published analysis was carried out like this. Because only junctional sequences without quality scores were contained in the immunoSEQ output, filtering matching that applied to full-length reads could not be performed. Sequences were annotated with PyIR, a Python wrapper for IgBLAST v1.9, using IMGT germline references to assign V/J genes and CDR3. Any read was removed if the V/J assignment was weak (E-value above 1e-6), the CDR3 was missing, or the read contained stop codons, out-of-frame junctions, or ambiguous translated residues. V3J clonotypes were defined by identical inferred V gene, J gene, and CDR3 amino acid sequence. To compute the percentage overlap between repertoires, the number of shared unique clonotypes was divided by the size of the smaller repertoire. RTK rarefaction, the Chao1 estimator, and Recon v2.1 estimates of unobserved clonotypes were used to assess repertoire richness. For all TCRbeta clonotypes obtained by the gDNA method from four donors, generation probabilities were computed with OLGA. TCRdb holds this immuneACCESS table with in-frame rearrangements only. Some clones are missing; in checked studies, unresolved V genes explain under half, and the rest has no known cause. From that table come the V and J calls and clone size; the DNA was used to work out D and trimming. This sample has more than 550,000 clones in its table, and under 95% of those were observed once. Jointly, the top ten make up about a quarter of the sample.

This TCR was sampled from a man aged 30 to 45 in good health. The chain is assembled from TRBV4-1 and TRBJ1-2, and TRBD1 may be the D gene, going by 6 matching bases. The sequenced sample consisted of naive CD8+ T cells sorted from blood. This sample's cell subset or site label indicates: CD45RA+CCR7+. The nucleotides are TGCGCCAGCAGCCAGCGGACAGTCAGTGCCTATGGCTACACCTTC. The encoded protein is CASSQRTVSAYGYTF.